This paragraph covers one TCR beta chain sequence. The sample belongs to a study of blood T cell repertoires in COVID-19. Trimming removed 6 bases from V and 3 bases from J, with 9 bases in between. The CDR3 is 14 residues long. Germline loops: CDR1 KGHSH, CDR2 LQKENI. The data were produced by immunoSEQ multiplex PCR, yet TCRdb's version contains in-frame clones alone and is incomplete. The sample consists of about 48,000 clones, 77% of them appearing once. The receptor's source is a human donor with active or convalescent COVID-19. The donor label of this sample is uncertain. The J gene is TRBJ1-6, the V gene TRBV18, with a possible D match to TRBD1 (6 bases). Sequencing input: peripheral blood. The CDR3 region is CASSRTDYNSPLHF. The DNA of the CDR3 is TGTGCCAGCTCGAGGACAGACTATAATTCACCCCTCCACTTT.